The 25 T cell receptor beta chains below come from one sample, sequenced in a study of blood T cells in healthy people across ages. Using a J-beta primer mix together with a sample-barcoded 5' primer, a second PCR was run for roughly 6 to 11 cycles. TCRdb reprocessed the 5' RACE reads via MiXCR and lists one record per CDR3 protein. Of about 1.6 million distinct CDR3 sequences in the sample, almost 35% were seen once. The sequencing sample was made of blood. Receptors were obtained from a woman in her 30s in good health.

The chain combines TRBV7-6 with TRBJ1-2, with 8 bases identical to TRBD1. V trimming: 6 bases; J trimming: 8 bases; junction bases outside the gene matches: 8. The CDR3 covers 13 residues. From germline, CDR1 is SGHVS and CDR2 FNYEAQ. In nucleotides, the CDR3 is TGTGCCAGCAGTCGCTCAGGGGGCGGGGGCTACACCTTC. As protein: CASSRSGGGGYTF.

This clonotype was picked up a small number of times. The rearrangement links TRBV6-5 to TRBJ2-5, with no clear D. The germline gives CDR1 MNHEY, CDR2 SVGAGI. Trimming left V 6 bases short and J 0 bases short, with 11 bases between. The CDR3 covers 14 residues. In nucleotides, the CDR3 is TGTGCCAGCAGAGTGGGGTGGCACCAAGAGACCCAGTACTTC. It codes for CASRVGWHQETQYF.

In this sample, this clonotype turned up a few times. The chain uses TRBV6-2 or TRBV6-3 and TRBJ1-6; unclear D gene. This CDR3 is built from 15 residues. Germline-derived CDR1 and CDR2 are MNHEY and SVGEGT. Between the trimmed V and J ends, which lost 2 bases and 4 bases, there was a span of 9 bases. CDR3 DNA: TGTGCCAGCAGTTACGGGTTGCCGTATAATTCACCCCTCCACTTT. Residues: CASSYGLPYNSPLHF.

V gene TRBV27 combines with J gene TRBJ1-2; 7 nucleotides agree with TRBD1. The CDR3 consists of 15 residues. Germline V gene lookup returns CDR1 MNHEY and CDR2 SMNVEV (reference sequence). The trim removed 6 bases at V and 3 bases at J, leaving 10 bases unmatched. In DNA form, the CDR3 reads TGTGCCAGCAGCCACAGGGGTCCAACTTACTATGGCTACACCTTC. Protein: CASSHRGPTYYGYTF.

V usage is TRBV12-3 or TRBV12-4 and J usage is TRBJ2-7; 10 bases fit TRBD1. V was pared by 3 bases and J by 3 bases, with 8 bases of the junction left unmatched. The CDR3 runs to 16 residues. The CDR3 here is CASSLTGGRGVYEQYF. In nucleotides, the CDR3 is TGTGCCAGCAGTTTGACAGGGGGCCGGGGGGTCTACGAGCAGTACTTC.

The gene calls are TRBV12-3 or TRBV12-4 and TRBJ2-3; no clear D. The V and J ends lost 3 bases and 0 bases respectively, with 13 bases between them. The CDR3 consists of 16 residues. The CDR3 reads CASSFLGLPSTDTQYF. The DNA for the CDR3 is TGTGCCAGCAGTTTTCTAGGGCTCCCTAGCACAGATACGCAGTATTTT.

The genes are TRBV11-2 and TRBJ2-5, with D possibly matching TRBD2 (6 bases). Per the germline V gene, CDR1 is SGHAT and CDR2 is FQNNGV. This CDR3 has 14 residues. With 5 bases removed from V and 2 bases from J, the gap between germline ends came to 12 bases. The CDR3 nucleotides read TGTGCCAGCAGCACTAGCCGGGGTCAAGAGACCCAGTACTTC. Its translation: CASSTSRGQETQYF.

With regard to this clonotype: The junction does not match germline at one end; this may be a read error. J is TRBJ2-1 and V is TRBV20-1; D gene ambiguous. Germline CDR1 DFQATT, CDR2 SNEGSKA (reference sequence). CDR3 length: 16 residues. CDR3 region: CSASIPDLNSYSEQFF. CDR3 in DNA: TGCAGTGCTAGCATCCCGGACCTCAACTCCTACAGTGAGCAGTTCTTC.

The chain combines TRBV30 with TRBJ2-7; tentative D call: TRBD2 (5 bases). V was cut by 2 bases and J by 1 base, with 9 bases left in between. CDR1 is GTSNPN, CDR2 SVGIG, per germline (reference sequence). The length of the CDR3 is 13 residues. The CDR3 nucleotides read TGTGCCTGGAGTTCGGGATTTTCCTACGAGCAGTACTTC. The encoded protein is CAWSSGFSYEQYF.

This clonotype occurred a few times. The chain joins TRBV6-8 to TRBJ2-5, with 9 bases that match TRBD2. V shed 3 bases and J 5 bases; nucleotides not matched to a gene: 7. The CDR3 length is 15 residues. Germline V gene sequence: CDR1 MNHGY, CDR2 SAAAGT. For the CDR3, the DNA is TGTGCCAGCAGTTATAGGACTAGCGCTTGGGAGACCCAGTACTTC. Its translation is CASSYRTSAWETQYF.

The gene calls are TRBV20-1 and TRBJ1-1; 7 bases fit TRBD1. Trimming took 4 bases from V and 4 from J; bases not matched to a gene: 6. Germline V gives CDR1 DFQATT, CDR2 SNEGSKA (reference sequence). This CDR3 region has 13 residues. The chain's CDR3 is CSANRGDFTEAFF. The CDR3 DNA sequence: TGCAGTGCTAACAGGGGAGATTTCACTGAAGCTTTCTTT.

The CDR3 reads CASSFPIAGRTDTQYF. The CDR3 nucleotides read TGTGCCAGCAGTTTTCCTATCGCGGGGAGGACAGATACGCAGTATTTT. V usage is TRBV27 and J usage is TRBJ2-3; possible D gene TRBD2, 6 bases. This CDR3 region has 16 residues. Trimming took off 3 bases at V and 3 bases at J, with 16 bases between the two ends. The germline V gene encodes CDR1 MNHEY and CDR2 SMNVEV (reference sequence).

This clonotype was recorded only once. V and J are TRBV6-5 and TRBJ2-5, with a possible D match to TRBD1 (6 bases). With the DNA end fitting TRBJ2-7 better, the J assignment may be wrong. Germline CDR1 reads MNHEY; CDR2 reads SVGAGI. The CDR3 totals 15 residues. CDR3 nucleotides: TGTGCCAGCAGTTACTCGAAGCAGGGGTTGGGCGAGCAGTACTTC. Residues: CASSYSKQGLGEQYF.

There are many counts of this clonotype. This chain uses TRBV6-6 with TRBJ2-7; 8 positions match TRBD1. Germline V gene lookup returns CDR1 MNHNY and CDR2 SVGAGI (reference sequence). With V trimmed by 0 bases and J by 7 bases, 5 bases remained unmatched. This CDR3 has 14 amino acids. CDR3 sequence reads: CASSYSSRGREQYF. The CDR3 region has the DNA TGTGCCAGCAGTTACTCGAGCAGGGGGCGAGAGCAGTACTTC.

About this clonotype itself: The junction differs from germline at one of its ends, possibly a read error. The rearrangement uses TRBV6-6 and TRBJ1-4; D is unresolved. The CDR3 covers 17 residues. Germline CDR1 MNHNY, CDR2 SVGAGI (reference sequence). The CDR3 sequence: CASGYSRVRATNEKLFF. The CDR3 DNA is TGTGCCAGCGGTTACTCGAGAGTTCGGGCTACGAATGAAAAACTGTTTTTT.

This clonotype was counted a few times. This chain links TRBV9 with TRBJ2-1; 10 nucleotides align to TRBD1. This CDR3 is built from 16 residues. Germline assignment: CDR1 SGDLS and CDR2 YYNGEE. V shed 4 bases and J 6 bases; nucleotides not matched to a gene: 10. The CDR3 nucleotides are TGTGCCAGCAGCACCACCGGGGGACAGGGGTCCAATGAGCAGTTCTTC. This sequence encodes CASSTTGGQGSNEQFF. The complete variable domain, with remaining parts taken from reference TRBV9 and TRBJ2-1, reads DSGVTQTPKHLITATGQRVTLRCSPRSGDLSVYWYQQSLDQGLQFLIQYYNGEERAKGNILERFSAQQFPDLHSELNLSSLELGDSALYFCASSTTGGQGSNEQFFGPGTRLTVL.

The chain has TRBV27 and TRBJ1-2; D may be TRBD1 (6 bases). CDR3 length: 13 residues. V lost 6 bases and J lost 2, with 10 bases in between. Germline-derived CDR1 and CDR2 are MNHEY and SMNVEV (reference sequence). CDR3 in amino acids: CASRGGRNYGYTF. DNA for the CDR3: TGTGCCAGCAGGGGGGGGCGGAACTATGGCTACACCTTC.

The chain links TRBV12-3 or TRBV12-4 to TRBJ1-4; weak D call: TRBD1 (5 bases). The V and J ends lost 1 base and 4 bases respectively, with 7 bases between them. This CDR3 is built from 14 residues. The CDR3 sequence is CASSLGGDNEKLFF. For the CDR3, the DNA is TGTGCCAGCAGTTTAGGAGGGGATAATGAAAAACTGTTTTTT.

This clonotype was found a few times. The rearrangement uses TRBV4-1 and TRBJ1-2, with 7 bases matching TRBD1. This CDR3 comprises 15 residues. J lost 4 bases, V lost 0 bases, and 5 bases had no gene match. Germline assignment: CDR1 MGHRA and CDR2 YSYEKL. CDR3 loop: CASSQETTGFYGYTF. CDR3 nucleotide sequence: TGCGCCAGCAGCCAAGAAACGACAGGGTTCTATGGCTACACCTTC.

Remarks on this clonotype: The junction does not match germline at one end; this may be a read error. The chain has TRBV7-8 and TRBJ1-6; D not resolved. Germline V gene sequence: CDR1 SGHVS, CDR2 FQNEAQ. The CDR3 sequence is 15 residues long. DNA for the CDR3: TGTACCAGCAGCCCCAACCTGGGGTTGGGTTCACCCCTCCACTTT. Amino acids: CTSSPNLGLGSPLHF.

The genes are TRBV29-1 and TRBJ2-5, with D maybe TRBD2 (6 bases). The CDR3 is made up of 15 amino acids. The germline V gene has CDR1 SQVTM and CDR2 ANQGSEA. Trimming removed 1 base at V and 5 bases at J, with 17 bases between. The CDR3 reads CSVEVGWVSGETQYF. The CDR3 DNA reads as TGCAGCGTTGAAGTCGGGTGGGTTAGCGGTGAGACCCAGTACTTC.

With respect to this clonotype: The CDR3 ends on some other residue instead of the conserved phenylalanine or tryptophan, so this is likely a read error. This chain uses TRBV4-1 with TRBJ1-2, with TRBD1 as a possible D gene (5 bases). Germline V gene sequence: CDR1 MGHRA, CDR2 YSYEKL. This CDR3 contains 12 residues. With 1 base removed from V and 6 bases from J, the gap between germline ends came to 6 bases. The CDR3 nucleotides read TGCGCCAGCAGCCAAGCGGGGCATGGCTACACCTGC. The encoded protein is CASSQAGHGYTC.

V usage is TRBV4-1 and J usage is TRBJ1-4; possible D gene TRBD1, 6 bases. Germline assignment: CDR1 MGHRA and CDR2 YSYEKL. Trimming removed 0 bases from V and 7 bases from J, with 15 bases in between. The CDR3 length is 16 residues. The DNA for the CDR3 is TGCGCCAGCAGCCAAGAGGCGCGGGGGGCTTCTGAAAAACTGTTTTTT. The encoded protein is CASSQEARGASEKLFF.

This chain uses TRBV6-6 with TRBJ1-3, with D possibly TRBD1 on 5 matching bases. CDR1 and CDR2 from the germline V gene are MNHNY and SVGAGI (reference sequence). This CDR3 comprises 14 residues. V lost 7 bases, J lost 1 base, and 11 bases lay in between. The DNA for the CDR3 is TGTGCCAGCATTGTCGACAGTTCTGGAAACACCATATATTTT. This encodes CASIVDSSGNTIYF.

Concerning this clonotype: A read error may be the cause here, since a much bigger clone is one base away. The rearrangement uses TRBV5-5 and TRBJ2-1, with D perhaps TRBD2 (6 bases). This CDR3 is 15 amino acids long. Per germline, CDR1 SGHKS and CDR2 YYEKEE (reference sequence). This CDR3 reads CANSVALAPYNEQFF. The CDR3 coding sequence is TGTGCCAACAGCGTTGCACTAGCACCCTACAATGAGCAGTTCTTC. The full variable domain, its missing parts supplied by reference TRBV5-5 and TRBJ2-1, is DAGVTQSPTHLIKTRGQQVTLRCSPISGHKSVSWYQQVLGQGPQFIFQYYEKEERGRGNFPDRFSARQFPNYSSELNVNALLLGDSALYLCANSVALAPYNEQFFGPGTRLTVL.